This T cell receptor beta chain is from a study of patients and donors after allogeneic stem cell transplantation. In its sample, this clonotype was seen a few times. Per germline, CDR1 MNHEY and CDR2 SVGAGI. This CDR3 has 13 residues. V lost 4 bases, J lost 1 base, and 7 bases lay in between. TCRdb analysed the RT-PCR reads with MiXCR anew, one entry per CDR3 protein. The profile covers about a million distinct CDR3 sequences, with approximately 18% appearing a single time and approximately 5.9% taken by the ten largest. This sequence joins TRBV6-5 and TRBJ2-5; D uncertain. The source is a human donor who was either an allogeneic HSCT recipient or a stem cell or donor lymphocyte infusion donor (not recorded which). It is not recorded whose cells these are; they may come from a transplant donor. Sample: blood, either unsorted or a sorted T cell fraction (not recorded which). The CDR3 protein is CASSSTIQETQYF. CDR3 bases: TGTGCCAGCAGTTCGACAATCCAAGAGACCCAGTACTTC.